Below are 23 T cell receptor beta chains sequenced from a single sample in a study of shared clonotypes between healthy human individuals. The protocol was immunoSEQ multiplex PCR, while the TCRdb copy is restricted to in-frame clones and leaves out a portion. The profile shows about 2 million clones, 85% to 95% of them singletons. Sequenced material: naive CD4+ T cells sorted from blood. Subset reported: CD45RA+ positively selected. Every receptor here comes from a man aged 18 to 30 in good health.

This clone was observed a single time. The V gene is TRBV5-6, the J gene TRBJ2-3; TRBD2 aligns across 7 bases. Germline trimming cut 0 bases from V and 3 bases from J; bases unmatched to any gene: 7. The CDR3 totals 16 residues. Germline lookup yields CDR1 SGHDT and CDR2 YYEEEE. CDR3 amino acids: CASSLERGVKTDTQYF. The DNA of the CDR3 is TGTGCCAGCAGCTTGGAACGGGGGGTGAAGACAGATACGCAGTATTTT.

The chain uses TRBV6-1 and TRBJ2-7; the D is unclear. CDR3 length: 15 amino acids. V lost 10 bases and J 2 bases, leaving 21 bases between the germline ends. CDR1 is MNHNS, CDR2 SASEGT, per germline. In DNA form, the CDR3 reads TGTGCCACCTTAATATATAGGTATGCCCCCTACGAGCAGTACTTC. The encoded protein is CATLIYRYAPYEQYF.

This chain joins TRBV6-5 and TRBJ1-3; no reliable D call. The CDR3 extends over 13 amino acids. Germline lookup yields CDR1 MNHEY and CDR2 SVGAGI. V lost 2 bases and J 4 bases, leaving 6 bases between the germline ends. The CDR3 reads CASSYTGGNTIYF. DNA of the CDR3: TGTGCCAGCAGTTACACCGGAGGAAACACCATATATTTT.

V usage is TRBV4-3 and J usage is TRBJ2-7, with 7 bases fitting TRBD2. The CDR3 has 15 residues. J lost 3 bases, V lost 3 bases, and 8 bases had no gene match. CDR1 and CDR2 from the germline V gene are LGHNA and YSLEER. The CDR3 nucleotides read TGCGCCAGCAGCCAGATAGGACTAGGGCGCTACGAGCAGTACTTC. Protein product: CASSQIGLGRYEQYF.

Points on this clone: The junction does not match germline at one end; this may be a read error. V and J are TRBV10-3 and TRBJ2-7; TRBD1 or TRBD2 may be the D gene (5 bases each). CDR1 is ENHRY, CDR2 SYGVKD, per germline. CDR3 length equals 12 residues. The CDR3 DNA is TGTGCCATCAGTGAGTCGGCCGGGACGGGGCACTTC. The encoded protein is CAISESAGTGHF.

V usage is TRBV6-1 and J usage is TRBJ2-2, with D possibly being TRBD1 or TRBD2 (6 bases each). Germline V gene data show CDR1 as MNHNS and CDR2 as SASEGT. This CDR3 has 15 residues. The germline V and J ends were trimmed by 0 bases and 4 bases, with 9 bases remaining between them. The CDR3, as DNA: TGTGCCAGCAGTGAAGCGAGGGGGGCCACCGGGGAGCTGTTTTTT. It is translated as CASSEARGATGELFF.

V usage is TRBV6-1 and J usage is TRBJ1-5; possibly TRBD1 for D (6 bases). Trimming stripped 5 bases from V and 6 bases from J, with 17 bases between. The CDR3 sequence is 15 residues long. Germline values: CDR1 MNHNS, CDR2 SASEGT. CDR3 residues: CASSNTGNAGQPQHF. As DNA, the CDR3 is TGTGCCAGCAGTAATACAGGGAACGCTGGTCAGCCCCAGCATTTT.

With respect to this clone: Other DNA sequences in the sample encode the same CDR3. The rearrangement joins TRBV6-6 to TRBJ2-7; D ambiguous. V was pared by 0 bases and J by 3 bases, with 9 bases between. CDR3 length equals 14 residues. The germline V gene encodes CDR1 MNHNY and CDR2 SVGAGI (reference sequence). Written as DNA, the CDR3 is TGTGCCAGCAGTTACTCGGGTCGGTTCTACGAGCAGTACTTC. Translated: CASSYSGRFYEQYF.

The rearrangement joins TRBV5-1 to TRBJ2-3, with TRBD2 identical over 8 bases. Germline CDR1 and CDR2: SGHRS and YFSETQ. This CDR3 is 16 amino acids long. Trimming at V came to 0 bases and at J to 4 bases, leaving 7 bases not matched to a gene. The CDR3 bases are TGCGCCAGCAGCTTGGCCTTGAGCGGGAGCGCAGATACGCAGTATTTT. Translating it yields CASSLALSGSADTQYF.

In regard to this clone: The germline gene is not matched at one end of the junction; a read error may be the cause. The chain uses TRBV7-7 and TRBJ2-2; a weak D match, TRBD2 (5 bases). The CDR3 runs to 16 residues. The V gene's germline CDR1 is SSHAT and CDR2 FNYEAQ (reference sequence). Here the CDR3 reads CASSLSQVGATGELFF. CDR3 DNA sequence: TGTGCTAGCAGCTTGTCCCAGGTGGGAGCTACCGGGGAGCTGTTTTTT.

This chain links TRBV5-1 with TRBJ2-7; no clear D gene. Germline assignment: CDR1 SGHRS and CDR2 YFSETQ. V was trimmed by 2 bases and J by 1 base, leaving 7 bases between them. This CDR3 spans 13 amino acids. CDR3 region: CASSFPTSYEQYF. CDR3 coding DNA: TGCGCCAGCAGCTTTCCCACATCCTACGAGCAGTACTTC.

This sequence joins TRBV7-9 and TRBJ2-5, with D maybe TRBD2 (6 bases). The germline V gene has CDR1 SEHNR and CDR2 FQNEAQ (reference sequence). V lost 3 bases, J lost 5 bases, and 16 bases lay in between. This CDR3 has 15 residues. The CDR3 region has the DNA TGTGCCAGCAGCTTGGATGGGGCCCGGGGGGAGACCCAGTACTTC. Translation gives CASSLDGARGETQYF. Full variable domain (missing parts from reference TRBV7-9 and TRBJ2-5): DTGVSQNPRHKITKRGQNVTFRCDPISEHNRLYWYRQTLGQGPEFLTYFQNEAQLEKSRLLSDRFSAERPKGSFSTLEIQRTEQGDSAMYLCASSLDGARGETQYFGPGTRLLVL.

The chain couples TRBV5-1 to TRBJ2-2; weak D call: TRBD1 (6 bases). CDR3 size: 15 residues. V lost 0 bases and J 5 bases, leaving 11 bases between the germline ends. Germline CDR1 reads SGHRS; CDR2 reads YFSETQ. DNA of the CDR3: TGCGCCAGCAGCTTGGAGGGGGACCCTACCGGGGAGCTGTTTTTT. Translating it yields CASSLEGDPTGELFF.

The chain employs TRBV30 and TRBJ1-6; 9 bases fit TRBD1. Germline CDR1 is GTSNPN and CDR2 is SVGIG (reference sequence). V was pared by 5 bases and J by 7 bases, with 6 bases of the junction left unmatched. The length of the CDR3 is 14 residues. CDR3 bases: TGTGCCTGGGACTCCGGGACAGGGAATTCACCCCTCCACTTT. This gives the protein CAWDSGTGNSPLHF.

The rearrangement joins TRBV6-4 to TRBJ2-7; D is perhaps TRBD2 (7 bases). Deletions cut 1 base from V and 2 bases from J, with 15 bases between. The germline V gene has CDR1 MRHNA and CDR2 SNTAGT. This CDR3 region has 16 residues. The CDR3 is CASSDYVGEGAYEQYF. The CDR3, as DNA: TGTGCCAGCAGTGACTACGTGGGGGAGGGGGCCTACGAGCAGTACTTC.

The chain couples TRBV10-3 to TRBJ2-7, with 7 bases identical to TRBD2. Germline lookup yields CDR1 ENHRY and CDR2 SYGVKD. The V segment lost 6 bases and the J segment 6 bases; nucleotides outside the gene matches: 11. The CDR3 consists of 14 residues. CDR3 DNA sequence: TGTGCCATCAGCACCCCGGGACTACCAGTCGAGCAGTACTTC. Translation: CAISTPGLPVEQYF.

This chain joins TRBV7-9 and TRBJ1-2, with D possibly matching TRBD1 (6 bases). The CDR3 totals 13 residues. The V gene's germline CDR1 is SEHNR and CDR2 FQNEAQ (reference sequence). The V gene lost 5 bases and the J gene lost 8 bases, with 15 bases spanning the gap. The DNA of the CDR3 is TGTGCCAGCAGCCCCTCGGACAGATCCGGCTACACCTTC. This translates into CASSPSDRSGYTF.

The chain carries TRBV6-5 and TRBJ1-4, with D perhaps TRBD1 (5 bases). Per the germline V gene, CDR1 is MNHEY and CDR2 is SVGAGI. The V gene lost 0 bases and the J gene lost 7 bases, with 12 bases spanning the gap. The CDR3 has 15 amino acids. The chain's CDR3 is CASSYSTQGFEKLFF. The CDR3 DNA follows: TGTGCCAGCAGTTACTCGACCCAGGGTTTTGAAAAACTGTTTTTT.

V gene TRBV2 combines with J gene TRBJ2-2; 7 nucleotides line up with TRBD2. The J segment lost 4 bases and the V segment lost 7 bases, leaving 6 bases of the junction unmatched. CDR1 is SNHLY and CDR2 is FYNNEI in the germline V gene. CDR3 length: 14 residues. Here the CDR3 DNA reads TGTGCCAGCATTAGGACTAGTGGCACCGGGGAGCTGTTTTTT. This sequence encodes CASIRTSGTGELFF. The variable domain in full, completed from reference TRBV2 and TRBJ2-2, reads EPEVTQTPSHQVTQMGQEVILRCVPISNHLYFYWYRQILGQKVEFLVSFYNNEISEKSEIFDDQFSVERPDGSNFTLKIRSTKLEDSAMYFCASIRTSGTGELFFGEGSRLTVL.

The chain has TRBV6-1 and TRBJ1-1, with a weak D call TRBD1 (5 bases). The CDR3 length is 15 residues. In germline, CDR1 is MNHNS, CDR2 SASEGT. Trimming took off 6 bases at V and 4 bases at J, with 18 bases between the two ends. Written as DNA, the CDR3 is TGTGCCAGCAGCGCACCGGGGCAGTTTAGCACTGAAGCTTTCTTT. It is translated as CASSAPGQFSTEAFF.

The chain employs TRBV6-1 and TRBJ2-3; 8 positions agree with TRBD2. Unmatched junction bases numbered 9, after V lost 4 bases and J lost 6 bases. The CDR3 is 15 amino acids. Germline values: CDR1 MNHNS, CDR2 SASEGT. CDR3 region: CASSARPGGADTQYF. CDR3 DNA sequence: TGTGCCAGCAGTGCTCGTCCCGGGGGGGCGGATACGCAGTATTTT.

The chain uses TRBV30 and TRBJ2-2; the match to TRBD2 covers 13 bases. Germline V gives CDR1 GTSNPN, CDR2 SVGIG (reference sequence). V was clipped by 2 bases and J by 1 base; unmatched bases: 13. CDR3 length: 20 amino acids. The CDR3 DNA follows: TGTGCCTGGAGTAACCTAAGGACTAGCGGGGGCCGGGGGAACACCGGGGAGCTGTTTTTT. Translated, it gives CAWSNLRTSGGRGNTGELFF. Using reference TRBV30 and TRBJ2-2 for the parts outside the CDR3, the full variable domain is SQTIHQWPATLVQPVGSPLSLECTVEGTSNPNLYWYRQAAGRGLQLLFYSVGIGQISSEVPQNLSASRPQDRQFILSSKKLLLSDSGFYLCAWSNLRTSGGRGNTGELFFGEGSRLTVL.

This chain uses TRBV10-1 with TRBJ1-1, with no clear D. CDR1 and CDR2 (germline): WNHNN, SYGVQD (reference sequence). The length of the CDR3 is 13 residues. Trimming stripped 3 bases from V and 5 bases from J, with 10 bases between. CDR3 coding DNA: TGCGCCAGCAGTGACAGGTTGGGGACTGAAGCTTTCTTT. Amino acid sequence: CASSDRLGTEAFF.